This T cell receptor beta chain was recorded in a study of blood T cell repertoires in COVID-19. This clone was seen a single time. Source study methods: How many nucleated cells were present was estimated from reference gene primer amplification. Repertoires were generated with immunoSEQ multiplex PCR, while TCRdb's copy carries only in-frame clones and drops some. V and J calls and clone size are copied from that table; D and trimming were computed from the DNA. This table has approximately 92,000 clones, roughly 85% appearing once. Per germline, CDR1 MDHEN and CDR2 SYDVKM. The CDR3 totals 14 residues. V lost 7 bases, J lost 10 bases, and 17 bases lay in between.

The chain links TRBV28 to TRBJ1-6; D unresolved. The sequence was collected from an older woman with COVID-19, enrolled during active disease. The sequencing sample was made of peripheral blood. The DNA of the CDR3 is TGTGCCAGCACCCCTTGGAGGGCAGAGTCACCCCTCCACTTT. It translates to CASTPWRAESPLHF.